This T cell receptor (beta chain) was retrieved from a study of Ad26.COV2.S vaccination and SARS-CoV-2 variants. Study-wide background: Donor got 5x10^10 or 1x10^11 viral particles of Ad26.COV2.S.

Sequencing used immunoSEQ multiplex PCR; TCRdb keeps in-frame clones, though not all of them. This table has a few hundred thousand clones, around nine tenths appearing once. The CDR3 loop spans 12 amino acids. Trimming shortened V by 5 bases and J by 6 bases, and 11 bases separated the two germline ends. Germline CDR1 is MNHEY and CDR2 is SVGEGT. Treatment defined: 19 received Ad26.COV2.S at low or high dose, single or two shots; roughly five received placebo; per-sample allocation not given. At day 63 after the first vaccine or placebo injection, samples were drawn. Ad26 vector vaccine expressed Wuhan-strain SARS-CoV-2 spike.

This sample comprised peripheral blood, obtained in a trial of Ad26.COV2.S vaccine versus placebo. The receptor was isolated from a person between 18 and 60 years old who received the Ad26.COV2.S COVID-19 vaccine or a placebo. The chain is built from TRBV6-2 or TRBV6-3 and TRBJ2-7; the D gene is possibly TRBD1 (6 bases). CDR3 protein: CASSPSGVEQYF. The CDR3 region has the DNA TGTGCCAGCAGTCCCTCAGGGGTCGAGCAGTACTTC.